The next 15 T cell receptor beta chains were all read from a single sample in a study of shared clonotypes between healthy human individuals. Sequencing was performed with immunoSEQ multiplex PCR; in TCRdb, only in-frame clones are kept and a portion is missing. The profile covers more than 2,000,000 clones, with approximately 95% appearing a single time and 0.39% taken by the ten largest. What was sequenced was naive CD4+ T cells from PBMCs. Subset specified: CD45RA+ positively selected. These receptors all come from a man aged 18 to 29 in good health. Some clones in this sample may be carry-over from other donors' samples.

CDR3 coding DNA: TGTGCCAGCAGCGTTGGGACTACCTACGGAGGAGAGACCCAGTACTTC. Amino acid sequence: CASSVGTTYGGETQYF. The chain couples TRBV9 to TRBJ2-5, with 7 bases identical to TRBD2. The CDR3 consists of 16 residues. The V segment lost 2 bases and the J segment 4 bases; nucleotides outside the gene matches: 11. Germline-derived CDR1 and CDR2 are SGDLS and YYNGEE.

The CDR3 protein is CASSRPGVAGVDTDTQYF. The CDR3, as DNA: TGTGCCAGCAGCCGACCTGGCGTGGCGGGAGTCGATACAGATACGCAGTATTTT. The rearrangement joins TRBV7-3 to TRBJ2-3; TRBD2 aligns across 7 bases. Germline V gene lookup returns CDR1 SGHTA and CDR2 FQGTGA. The ends lost 5 bases at V and 3 bases at J; junction bases unmatched: 17. The CDR3 extends over 18 amino acids.

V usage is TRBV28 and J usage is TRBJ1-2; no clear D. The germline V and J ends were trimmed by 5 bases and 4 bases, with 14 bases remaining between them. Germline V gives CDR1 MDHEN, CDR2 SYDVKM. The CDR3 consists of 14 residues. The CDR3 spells CASSTPSAGYGYTF. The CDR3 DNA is TGTGCCAGCAGTACCCCGTCGGCGGGCTATGGCTACACCTTC.

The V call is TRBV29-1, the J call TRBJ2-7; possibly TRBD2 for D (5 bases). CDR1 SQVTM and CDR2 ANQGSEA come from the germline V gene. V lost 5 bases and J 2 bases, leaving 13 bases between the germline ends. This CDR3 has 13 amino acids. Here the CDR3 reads CSVLGLLTYEQYF. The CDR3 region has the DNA TGCAGCGTTCTCGGACTCCTCACCTACGAGCAGTACTTC.

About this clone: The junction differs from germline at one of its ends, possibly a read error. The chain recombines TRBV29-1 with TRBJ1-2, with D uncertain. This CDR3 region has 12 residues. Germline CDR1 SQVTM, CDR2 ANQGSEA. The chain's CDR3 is CSVEGSHYGYTF. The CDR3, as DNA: TGCAGCGTGGAAGGGTCTCACTATGGCTACACCTTC.

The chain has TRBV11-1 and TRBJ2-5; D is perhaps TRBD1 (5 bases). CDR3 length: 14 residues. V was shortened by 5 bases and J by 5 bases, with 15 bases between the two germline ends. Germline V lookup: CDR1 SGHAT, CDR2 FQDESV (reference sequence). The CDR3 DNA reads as TGTGCCAGCAGCCTCCATGGGGCGTCGGAGACCCAGTACTTC. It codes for CASSLHGASETQYF.

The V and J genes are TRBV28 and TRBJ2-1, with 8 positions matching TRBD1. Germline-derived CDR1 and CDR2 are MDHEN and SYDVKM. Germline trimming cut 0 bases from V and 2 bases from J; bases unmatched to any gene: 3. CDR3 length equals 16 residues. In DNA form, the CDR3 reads TGTGCCAGCAGTTTATGGGCAGGGGGCGCCTACAATGAGCAGTTCTTC. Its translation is CASSLWAGGAYNEQFF.

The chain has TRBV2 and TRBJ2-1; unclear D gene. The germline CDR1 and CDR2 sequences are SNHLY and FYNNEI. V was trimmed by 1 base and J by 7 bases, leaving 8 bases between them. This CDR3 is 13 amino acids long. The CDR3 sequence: CASSEDVANEQFF. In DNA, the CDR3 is TGTGCCAGCAGTGAAGACGTGGCGAATGAGCAGTTCTTC. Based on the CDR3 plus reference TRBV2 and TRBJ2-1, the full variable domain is EPEVTQTPSHQVTQMGQEVILRCVPISNHLYFYWYRQILGQKVEFLVSFYNNEISEKSEIFDDQFSVERPDGSNFTLKIRSTKLEDSAMYFCASSEDVANEQFFGPGTRLTVL.

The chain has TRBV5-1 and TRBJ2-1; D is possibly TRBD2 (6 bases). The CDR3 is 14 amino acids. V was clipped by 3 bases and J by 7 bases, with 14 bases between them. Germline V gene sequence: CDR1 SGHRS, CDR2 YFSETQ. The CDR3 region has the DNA TGCGCCAGCAGCTCCAGCAGCGGGCTAAATGAGCAGTTCTTC. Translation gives CASSSSSGLNEQFF.

CDR3 residues: CATSIGQGASVYF. The CDR3 DNA follows: TGTGCCACCAGCATTGGACAGGGGGCTTCGGTGTACTTC. The chain is built from TRBV15 and TRBJ2-4; TRBD1 matches at 11 bases. V shed 4 bases, J shed 15 bases, and the junction held 8 bases outside the gene matches. The germline CDR1 and CDR2 sequences are LNHNV and YYDKDF (reference sequence). The CDR3 loop spans 13 amino acids.

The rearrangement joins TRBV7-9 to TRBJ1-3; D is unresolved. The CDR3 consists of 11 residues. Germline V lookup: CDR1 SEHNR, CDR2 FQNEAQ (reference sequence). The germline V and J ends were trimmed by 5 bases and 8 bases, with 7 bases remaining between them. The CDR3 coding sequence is TGTGCCAGCAGCCCTCAGTACACCATATATTTT. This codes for CASSPQYTIYF.

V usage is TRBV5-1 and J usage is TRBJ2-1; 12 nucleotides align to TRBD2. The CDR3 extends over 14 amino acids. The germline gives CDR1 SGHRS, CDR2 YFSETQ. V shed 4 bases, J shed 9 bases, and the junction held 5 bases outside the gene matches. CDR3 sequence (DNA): TGCGCCAGCAGCGTTCTAGCGGGAGGGGGTGAGCAGTTCTTC. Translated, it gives CASSVLAGGGEQFF.

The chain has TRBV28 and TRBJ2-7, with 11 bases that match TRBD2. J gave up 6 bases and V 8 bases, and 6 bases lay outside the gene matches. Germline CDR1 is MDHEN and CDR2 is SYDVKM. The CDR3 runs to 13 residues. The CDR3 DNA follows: TGTGCCAGCGGTAGCGGGAGGGCCGTCGAGCAGTACTTC. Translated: CASGSGRAVEQYF.

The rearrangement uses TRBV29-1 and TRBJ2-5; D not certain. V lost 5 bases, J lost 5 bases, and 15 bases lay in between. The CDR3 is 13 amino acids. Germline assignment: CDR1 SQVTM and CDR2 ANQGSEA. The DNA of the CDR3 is TGCAGCGTTCTGCAGAGAGAAGAGGAGACCCAGTACTTC. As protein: CSVLQREEETQYF.

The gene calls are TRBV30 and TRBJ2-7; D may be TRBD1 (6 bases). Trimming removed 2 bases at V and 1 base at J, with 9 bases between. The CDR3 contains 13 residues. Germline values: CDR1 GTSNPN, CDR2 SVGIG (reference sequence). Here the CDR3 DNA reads TGTGCCTGGAGTAGGGGGTTTTCCTACGAGCAGTACTTC. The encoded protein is CAWSRGFSYEQYF.